The subject of this entry is one T cell receptor (beta chain). TCRdb's table, derived via immunoSEQ multiplex PCR, lists solely in-frame clones and lacks some. The table has about 110,000 clones, 84% seen once. Trimming took off 1 base at V and 3 bases at J, with 13 bases between the two ends. Germline V gives CDR1 MDHEN, CDR2 SYDVKM. This CDR3 region has 15 residues. The record originates from a study of blood T cell repertoires in COVID-19. This receptor was obtained from a woman in her forties or fifties with acute or convalescent COVID-19. The chain links TRBV28 to TRBJ2-7, with D tentatively TRBD1 (6 bases). Source material: peripheral blood. CDR3 sequence: CASSLSLRQVYEQYF. The CDR3 DNA is TGTGCCAGCAGTTTATCCCTCCGACAGGTCTACGAGCAGTACTTC.